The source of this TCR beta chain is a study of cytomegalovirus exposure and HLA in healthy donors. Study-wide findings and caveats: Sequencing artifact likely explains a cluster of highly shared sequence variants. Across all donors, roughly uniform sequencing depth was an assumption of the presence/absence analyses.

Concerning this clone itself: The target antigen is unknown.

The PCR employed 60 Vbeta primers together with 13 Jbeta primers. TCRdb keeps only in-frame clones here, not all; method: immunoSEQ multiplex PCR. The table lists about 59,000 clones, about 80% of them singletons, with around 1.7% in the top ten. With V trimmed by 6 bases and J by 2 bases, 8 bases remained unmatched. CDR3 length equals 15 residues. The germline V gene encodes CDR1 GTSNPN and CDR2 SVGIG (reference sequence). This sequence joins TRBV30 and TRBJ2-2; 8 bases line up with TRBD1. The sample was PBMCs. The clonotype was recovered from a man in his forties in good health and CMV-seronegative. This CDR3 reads CACRGQAFNTGELFF. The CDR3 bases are TGTGCCTGCAGGGGACAGGCCTTCAACACCGGGGAGCTGTTTTTT. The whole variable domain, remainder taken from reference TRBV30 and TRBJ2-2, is SQTIHQWPATLVQPVGSPLSLECTVEGTSNPNLYWYRQAAGRGLQLLFYSVGIGQISSEVPQNLSASRPQDRQFILSSKKLLLSDSGFYLCACRGQAFNTGELFFGEGSRLTVL.